The following is a TCR beta chain sequence with its context. Antigen specificity is unknown. These data come from a study of CD4 T cells in relation to SARS-CoV-2 and coronaviruses. CD4+ T cells from unexposed donors were obtained before the COVID-19 pandemic (2011-2018). CD4+ T cells were isolated from the cells after nine to eleven days of culture. As cell numbers allowed, unexposed-donor CD4+ T cells faced SARS-CoV-2 S/N and four cold-coronavirus spikes. Cultures received half-medium IL-2 refreshes on days 3 and 7. This table comes from immunoSEQ multiplex PCR, and its TCRdb copy is limited to in-frame clones, with some not included. The data hold 20,000 to 25,000 clones, with less than 80% observed a single time. The germline V and J ends were trimmed by 5 bases and 7 bases, with 11 bases remaining between them. Germline V lookup: CDR1 SQVTM, CDR2 ANQGSEA. CDR3 length: 11 residues.

The chain links TRBV29-1 to TRBJ2-5, with D possibly matching TRBD1 (5 bases). The TCR comes from a human donor in good health. The specimen sequenced was CD4+ T cells from PBMCs, cultured in vitro. The CDR3, as DNA: TGCAGCGTTAAAGGGGAAGGGACCCAGTACTTC. Translation: CSVKGEGTQYF.